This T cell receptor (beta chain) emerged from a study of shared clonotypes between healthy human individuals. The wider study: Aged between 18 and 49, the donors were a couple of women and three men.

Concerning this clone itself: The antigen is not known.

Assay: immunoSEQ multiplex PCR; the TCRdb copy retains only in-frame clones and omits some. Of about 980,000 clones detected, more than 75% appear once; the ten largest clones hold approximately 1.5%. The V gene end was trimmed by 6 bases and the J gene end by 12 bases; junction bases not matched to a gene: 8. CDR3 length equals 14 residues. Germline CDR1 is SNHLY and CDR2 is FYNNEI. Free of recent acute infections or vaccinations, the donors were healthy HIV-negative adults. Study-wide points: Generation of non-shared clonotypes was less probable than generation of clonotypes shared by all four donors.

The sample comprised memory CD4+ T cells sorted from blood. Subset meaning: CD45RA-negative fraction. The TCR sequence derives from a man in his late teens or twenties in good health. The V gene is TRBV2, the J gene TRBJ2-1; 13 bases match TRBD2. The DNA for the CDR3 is TGTGCCAGCAGCGGACTAGCGGGGGCAATGTTGCAGTTCTTC. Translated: CASSGLAGAMLQFF.